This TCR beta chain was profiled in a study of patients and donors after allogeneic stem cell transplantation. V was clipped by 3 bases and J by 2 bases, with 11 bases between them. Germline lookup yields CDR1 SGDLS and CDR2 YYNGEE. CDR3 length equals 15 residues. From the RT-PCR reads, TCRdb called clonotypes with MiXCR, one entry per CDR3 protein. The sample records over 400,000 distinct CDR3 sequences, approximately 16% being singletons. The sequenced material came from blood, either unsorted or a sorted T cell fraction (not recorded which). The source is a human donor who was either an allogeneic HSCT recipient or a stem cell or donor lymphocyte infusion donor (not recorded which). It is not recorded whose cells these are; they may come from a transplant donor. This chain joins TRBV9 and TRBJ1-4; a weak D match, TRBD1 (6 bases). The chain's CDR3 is CASSAVTGTNEKLFF. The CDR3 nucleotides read TGTGCCAGCAGCGCAGTGACAGGCACTAATGAAAAACTGTTTTTT.